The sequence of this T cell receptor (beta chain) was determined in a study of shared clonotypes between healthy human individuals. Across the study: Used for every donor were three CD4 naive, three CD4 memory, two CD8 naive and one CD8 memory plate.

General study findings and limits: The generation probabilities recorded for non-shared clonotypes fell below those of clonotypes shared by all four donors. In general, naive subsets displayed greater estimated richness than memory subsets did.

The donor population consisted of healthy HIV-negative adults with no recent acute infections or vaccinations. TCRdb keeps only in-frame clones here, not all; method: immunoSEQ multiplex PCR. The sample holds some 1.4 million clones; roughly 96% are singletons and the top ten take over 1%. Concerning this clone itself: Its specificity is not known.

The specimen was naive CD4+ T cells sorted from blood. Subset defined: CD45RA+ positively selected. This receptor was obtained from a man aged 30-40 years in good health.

In DNA form, the CDR3 reads TGTGCCAGCAGCTCGGACAGCTACACAGATACGCAGTATTTT. It codes for CASSSDSYTDTQYF. The V call is TRBV7-2, the J call TRBJ2-3, with a weak D call TRBD1 (6 bases). Trimming left V 4 bases short and J 2 bases short, with 10 bases between. The CDR3 consists of 14 residues. Per germline, CDR1 SGHTA and CDR2 FQGNSA. Full variable domain (rest looked up from reference TRBV7-2 and TRBJ2-3): GAGVSQSPSNKVTEKGKDVELRCDPISGHTALYWYRQSLGQGLEFLIYFQGNSAPDKSGLPSDRFSAERTGGSVSTLTIQRTQQEDSAVYLCASSSDSYTDTQYFGPGTRLTVL.